This T cell receptor beta chain emerged from a study of cytomegalovirus exposure and HLA in healthy donors. Study-wide background: When over 300 donors were genotyped, roughly 78% of them were found to fall in the Caucasian-associated ancestry cluster.

PCR employed 60 Vbeta and 13 Jbeta primers. Data came from immunoSEQ multiplex PCR; TCRdb stores just in-frame clones and leaves some out. The table shows about 130,000 clones, with around 70% occurring only once. Samples came from healthy bone marrow donors. Study observations and caveats: In a later analysis, HLA-C alleles had the fewest associated TCRs, DRB1 alleles the most. Later analysis revealed greater clonal expansion in HLA-associated TCR beta chains than in equally common others.

The ends lost 7 bases at V and 1 base at J; junction bases unmatched: 8. This CDR3 is built from 15 residues. Germline assignment: CDR1 MNHEY and CDR2 SMNVEV (reference sequence). A remark on this clone: The antigen remains undetermined.

This chain links TRBV27 with TRBJ2-7, with TRBD1 matching over 9 bases. Sequenced sample: PBMCs. The TCR was taken from a man in his forties in good health and CMV-seropositive. This CDR3 reads CASTAGQGRSYEQYF. In nucleotides, the CDR3 is TGTGCCAGCACCGCGGGACAGGGTCGGTCCTACGAGCAGTACTTC.